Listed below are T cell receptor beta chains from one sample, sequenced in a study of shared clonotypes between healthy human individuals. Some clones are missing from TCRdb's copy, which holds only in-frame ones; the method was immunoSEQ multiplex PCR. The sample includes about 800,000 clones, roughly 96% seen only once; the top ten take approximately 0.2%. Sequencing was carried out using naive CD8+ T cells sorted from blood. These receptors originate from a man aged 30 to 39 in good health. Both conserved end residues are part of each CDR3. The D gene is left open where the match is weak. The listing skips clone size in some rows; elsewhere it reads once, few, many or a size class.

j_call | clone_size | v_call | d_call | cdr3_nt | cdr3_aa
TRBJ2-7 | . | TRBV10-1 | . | TGCGCCAGCAGTGACCAGGACTACGAGCAGTACTTC | CASSDQDYEQYF
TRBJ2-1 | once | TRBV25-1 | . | TGTGCCAGCAGTGTTGGTTTTCTGGCGTTCTTC | CASSVGFLAFF
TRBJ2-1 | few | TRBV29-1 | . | TGCAGCGTTGAACCCGGGCCCCCTAGTACGCAGTTCTTC | CSVEPGPPSTQFF
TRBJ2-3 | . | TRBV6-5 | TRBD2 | TGTGCCATACGGACTAGCGGCACAGATACGCAGTATTTT | CAIRTSGTDTQYF
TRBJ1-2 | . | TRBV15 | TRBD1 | TGTGCCACCAGCCCCGGGACAGGAGTTTTAGATGGCTACACCTTC | CATSPGTGVLDGYTF
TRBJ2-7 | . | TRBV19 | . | TGTGCCAGTAGTATTCAGGGAACCGCCTACGAGCAGTACTTC | CASSIQGTAYEQYF
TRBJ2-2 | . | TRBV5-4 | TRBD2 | TGTGCCAGCAGCTGGGCTGTTACGGGGGAGGGTACCGGGGAGCTGTTTTTT | CASSWAVTGEGTGELFF
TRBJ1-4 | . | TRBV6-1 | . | TGTGCCAGCGAAGACAGGAGGGAAAAACTGTTTTTT | CASEDRREKLFF
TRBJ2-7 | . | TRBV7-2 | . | TGTGCCAGCAGCTTTTTTCCAACCTACGAGCAGTACTTC | CASSFFPTYEQYF
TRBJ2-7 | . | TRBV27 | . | TGTGCCAGCAGTTTAGATGGCAGCAACTACGAGCAGTACTTC | CASSLDGSNYEQYF
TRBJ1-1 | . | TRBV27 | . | TGTGCCAGCAGCCAGGGTTCCGAGACGAACTTT | CASSQGSETNF
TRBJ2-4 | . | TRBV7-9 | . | TGTGCCAGCAGCGACGGACTAGCCAAAAACATTCAGTACTTC | CASSDGLAKNIQYF
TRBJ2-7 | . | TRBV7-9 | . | TGTGCCAGCACTTTACGGACAGACTCCTACGAGCAGTACTTC | CASTLRTDSYEQYF
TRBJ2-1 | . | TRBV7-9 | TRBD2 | TGTGCCAGCAGACAACTAGCGGGAGGGTACAATGAGCAGTTCTTC | CASRQLAGGYNEQFF
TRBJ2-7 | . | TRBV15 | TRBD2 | TGTGCCACCAGCAGAGAGCCCCCGGGACTAGCGGGAGAGGGGTTCTACGAGCAGTACTTC | CATSREPPGLAGEGFYEQYF
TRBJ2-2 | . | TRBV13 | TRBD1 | TGTGCCAGCAGCTCCGGGACAGGACCTAGCGGGGAGCTGTTTTTT | CASSSGTGPSGELFF
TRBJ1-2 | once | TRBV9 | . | TGTGCCAGCAGCCTCGCTCGGAACTATGGCTACACCTTC | CASSLARNYGYTF
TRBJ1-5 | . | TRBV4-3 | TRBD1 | TGCGCCAGCAGCCAAGATGTTACAGGGGAAAGCAATCAGCCCCAGCATTTT | CASSQDVTGESNQPQHF
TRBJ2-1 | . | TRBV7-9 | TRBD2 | TGTGCCAGCTCCAGGACTAGCGGGAGTTCGCCCCCAACAAATGAGCAGTTCTTC | CASSRTSGSSPPTNEQFF
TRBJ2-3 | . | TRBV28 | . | TGTGCCACAGAGCGGCTCACTAGCACAGATACGCAGTATTTT | CATERLTSTDTQYF
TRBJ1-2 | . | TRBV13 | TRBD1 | TGTGCCAGCAGCTTGGGACAGGGATTTGAAGGCTACACCTTC | CASSLGQGFEGYTF
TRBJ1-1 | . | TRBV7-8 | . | TGTGCCAGCAGCTTAGGGGGTTGGGGTACTGAAGCTTTCTTT | CASSLGGWGTEAFF
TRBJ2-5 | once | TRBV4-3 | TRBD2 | TGCGCCAGCAGCCAAGATATCCTAGCGGGAGGTACGAAGACCCAGTACTTC | CASSQDILAGGTKTQYF
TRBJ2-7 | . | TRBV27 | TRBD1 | TGTGCCAGCAGTCCGGGGACAGGGGGCTCCTACGAGCAGTACTTC | CASSPGTGGSYEQYF
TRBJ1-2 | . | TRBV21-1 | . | TGTGCCAGCAGCACCCGGAGGGGCAGCTATGGCTACACCTTC | CASSTRRGSYGYTF
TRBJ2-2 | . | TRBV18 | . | TGTGCCAGCTCACCACCCAGCTACACCGGGGAGCTGTTTTTT | CASSPPSYTGELFF
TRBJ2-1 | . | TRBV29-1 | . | TGCAGCGTTACCGACTTAACCTACAATGAGCAGTTCTTC | CSVTDLTYNEQFF
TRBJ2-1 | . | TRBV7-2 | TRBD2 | TGTGCCAGCAGCTTCTCAAGACTAGCGGGAGATCGTGAGCAGTTCTTC | CASSFSRLAGDREQFF
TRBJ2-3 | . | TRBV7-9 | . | TGTGCCAGCAGCTCCCTAAAGAGGGGGGAGGCAGATACGCAGTATTTT | CASSSLKRGEADTQYF
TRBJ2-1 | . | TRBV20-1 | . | TGCAGTGCCGGGAGCTACAATGAGCAGTTCTTC | CSAGSYNEQFF
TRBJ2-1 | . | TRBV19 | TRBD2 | TGTGCCAGTAGACTAAAACCGGGACTACCTCTTGAGCAGTTCTTC | CASRLKPGLPLEQFF
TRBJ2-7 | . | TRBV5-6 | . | TGTGCCAGCAGCCCGCCGGGACACTCCTACGAGCAGTACTTC | CASSPPGHSYEQYF
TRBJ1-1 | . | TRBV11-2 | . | TGTGCCAGCAGCTTAGCAGCTTTCGGGGCCATTGAGGCTGAAGCTTTCTTT | CASSLAAFGAIEAEAFF
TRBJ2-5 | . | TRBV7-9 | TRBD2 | TGTGCCAGCAGCTTAGATAGCGGGAGTGAGACCCAGTACTTC | CASSLDSGSETQYF
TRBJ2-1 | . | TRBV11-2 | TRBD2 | TGTGCCAGCAGCTTACCCCGGGAGGGTGAACTAGCGGGCCCCAATGAGCAGTTCTTC | CASSLPREGELAGPNEQFF
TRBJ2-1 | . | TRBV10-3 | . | TGTGCCATCAGAGAGGGAGATGAGCAGTTCTTC | CAIREGDEQFF
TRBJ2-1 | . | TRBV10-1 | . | TGCGCCAGCAGTGAGGTCAGGGCTTCGAGCAATGAGCAGTTCTTC | CASSEVRASSNEQFF
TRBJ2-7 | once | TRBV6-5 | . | TGTGCCAGCAGTTTGAGTCCCTACGAGCAGTACTTC | CASSLSPYEQYF
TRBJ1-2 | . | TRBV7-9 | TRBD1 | TGTGCCAGCAGCTTAGCAGACAGGGGCCTCTATGGCTACACCTTC | CASSLADRGLYGYTF
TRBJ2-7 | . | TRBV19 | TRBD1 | TGTGCCAGTAGCATGGGACAGGGTCGGGGCTTGGGGACTCTGGACGACGAGCAGTACTTC | CASSMGQGRGLGTLDDEQYF
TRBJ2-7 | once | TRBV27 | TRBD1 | TGTGCCAGCAGTTTGGGACAGCTACGAGAGCAGTACTTC | CASSLGQLREQYF
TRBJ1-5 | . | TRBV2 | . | TGTGCCAGCAGTGAATCCCTGGACAGCCCAGGGGGCAATCAGCCCCAGCATTTT | CASSESLDSPGGNQPQHF
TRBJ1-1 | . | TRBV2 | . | TGTGCCAGCAGTGACCCCGGGTTGGGATCCCCTGAAGCTTTCTTT | CASSDPGLGSPEAFF
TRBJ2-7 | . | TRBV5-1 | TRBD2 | TGCGCCAGCAGCTTGTCATGGCGGGAGGGGGGATACGAGCAGTACTTC | CASSLSWREGGYEQYF
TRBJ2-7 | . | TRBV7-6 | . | TGTGCCAGCAGCTTAGACCCGGGGACGGACGAGCAGTACTTC | CASSLDPGTDEQYF